The clone carrying this TCR beta chain has a count of ten or more. The data were obtained in a study of blood T cell repertoires in COVID-19. CDR3 size: 15 residues. The germline CDR1 and CDR2 sequences are MRHNA and SNTAGT. Trimming stripped 2 bases from V and 4 bases from J, with 14 bases between. This table comes from immunoSEQ multiplex PCR, and its TCRdb copy is limited to in-frame clones, with some not included. The sample shows around 130,000 clones, roughly 80% of them seen only once. The sequence derives from a human donor in a cohort sampled during active COVID-19. The sequenced sample was peripheral blood. The V call is TRBV6-4, the J call TRBJ1-1; tentative D call: TRBD1 (5 bases). Here the CDR3 reads CASSDRGGPRTEAFF. CDR3 DNA: TGTGCCAGCAGTGACAGGGGAGGGCCACGCACTGAAGCTTTCTTT.